The present entry profiles one T cell receptor (beta chain) with its context. This CDR3 has 14 amino acids. Trimming removed 3 bases from V and 4 bases from J, with 10 bases in between. The sample belongs to a study of T-cell reconstitution after alpha-beta-depleted transplantation in children. The authors prepared the TCRbeta library with unique molecular identifiers. TCRdb used MiXCR to reprocess the PCR reads, holding one entry per CDR3 protein. The sample comprises approximately 980,000 distinct CDR3 sequences, about 30% of which are singletons, and roughly 27% rests with the top ten. This receptor was identified in a boy in the first two years of life who had a stem cell transplant for SCID, so the T cells may come from the graft donor. Sequencing was performed on PBMCs, mostly from graft donor cells, taken 360 days after TCRalphabeta/CD19-depleted stem cell transplant. The rearrangement joins TRBV12-3 or TRBV12-4 to TRBJ1-3; D is perhaps TRBD1 (5 bases). The CDR3 reads CASSLMTEGNTIYF. The CDR3 nucleotides read TGTGCCAGCAGTTTGATGACAGAGGGAAACACCATATATTTT.